This T cell receptor beta chain is drawn from a study of tumor and adjacent non-tumor tissue in lung cancer. Regarding the study as a whole: Normal lung showed higher cumulative top 100 clone frequency than tumor. Compared with tumor, normal lung showed significantly lower TCR diversity. Tumor TCR diversity, when higher, was linked to shorter survival.

CDR3 size: 13 residues. Germline-derived CDR1 and CDR2 are MNHNY and SVGAGI (reference sequence). No cell sorting was done before RNA was extracted from the tissue. More than 3 cm separated this lung sample from the edge of the tumor. The library came from three nested PCR rounds adapted from ARM-PCR protocols. MiXCR, run by TCRdb on the multiplex PCR reads, gives a single entry per CDR3 protein. The sample carries 40,000 to 55,000 distinct CDR3 sequences, 70% to 80% recorded once. Turning to this clonotype: Its specificity is unknown. One junction end disagrees with the germline gene, perhaps due to a read error.

V is TRBV6-6 and J is TRBJ2-1; D is uncertain. The origin of this receptor is a woman in her fifties or sixties with non-small cell lung cancer. Sequencing was done on a sample of distant non-tumor lung tissue. In nucleotides, the CDR3 is TGTACCAGTAGTTACGGAATCGGCAATGAGCAGTTCTTC. This sequence encodes CTSSYGIGNEQFF.